This T cell receptor (beta chain) was observed in a study of spatial heterogeneity in lung cancer (dated by TCRdb to between 2018 and 2021). Study-wide context: Beta-chain transcripts were consistently detected in greater numbers than alpha-chain transcripts, which likely reflects a higher abundance of beta-chain transcripts. In the raw uncorrected reads, each unique combination of TCR and UMI appeared on average more than ten times. In non-small cell lung cancer, the study quantitatively compared TCR alpha and beta repertoires across several tumor regions, matched nontumor lung, and blood. TCR repertoire features were related to nonsynonymous mutation counts determined by whole-exome sequencing of tumor tissue. At surgery, both alpha and beta chains were TCR-sequenced in 200 to 250 tumor regions, fewer than 80 matched nontumor lung samples and 56 PBMC samples.

Sample time point, as interpreted from the label and publication: sample taken at primary tumor resection. Whole RNA extracted from tumor and nontumor lung tissue, or from cryopreserved PBMC samples, was used for TCR sequencing without cell sorting. The donors were around 69 patients from the lung TRACERx cohort who had early-stage, untreated non-small cell lung cancer. Only patients for whom sufficient RNA was available from at least two tumor regions were selected for TCR sequencing. In regard to this clonotype: Its antigen remains undetermined. The input lacks base qualities; no much larger clone sits a single base away.

CDR1 and CDR2 (SGHAT, FQDESV) derive from the germline V gene (reference sequence). The CDR3 holds 13 amino acids from the cysteine to the phenylalanine. Left in the record is the CDR3 DNA by itself, 39 bases read in frame from the first base. The junction carries 14 bases between V and J, which are trimmed by 5 bases and 9 bases respectively. Library generation was performed with 5' RACE. The run used a NextSeq 500. In the TCR library protocol, a unique molecular identifier was attached to each TCR cDNA molecule so that PCR and sequencing errors could be corrected. Per the original workflow: TCR identification, UMI-based error correction and CDR3 extraction were performed with Decombinator tools. TCRs above a frequency of 2 per 1,000, corresponding to the top 1% of the tumor frequency distribution, were defined as expanded. Renyi diversity was computed with the R vegan package after each repertoire had been subsampled 100 times to 5,000 TCRs. CDR3 similarity networks were constructed using string-kernel similarity of amino acid triplets, with links drawn between CDR3s whose pairwise similarity was above 0.82. The public reads were quality trimmed at Q25 with fastp and then assembled into clones with MiXCR by TCRdb, keeping productive beta chains. Rows with a matching CDR3 protein are joined into one entry that keeps the most common DNA and genes. TCRdb, not the authors, supplied the V and J calls. Present in this sample are more than 85,000 distinct CDR3 sequences, roughly 10% of which were seen just once. The ten top clones hold around 7% of the sample.

The study at large found these results: Confirming at a functional level the hypothesis that regional TCRs recognize regional mutations was considered to require additional single-cell paired TCR alpha and beta sequencing. Ubiquitous expanded tumor TCRs were detected in blood more often at tumor resection than at routine follow-up.

This clonotype originated in a male donor with early-stage non-small cell lung cancer. The starting material was PBMCs, obtained at surgery. The V gene is TRBV11-1 and the J gene is TRBJ2-1; a confident D gene designation cannot be given. Here is the DNA: TGTGCCAGCAGCACCCCCCCTAGAGTTGAGCAGTTCTTC. The encoded protein is CASSTPPRVEQFF.